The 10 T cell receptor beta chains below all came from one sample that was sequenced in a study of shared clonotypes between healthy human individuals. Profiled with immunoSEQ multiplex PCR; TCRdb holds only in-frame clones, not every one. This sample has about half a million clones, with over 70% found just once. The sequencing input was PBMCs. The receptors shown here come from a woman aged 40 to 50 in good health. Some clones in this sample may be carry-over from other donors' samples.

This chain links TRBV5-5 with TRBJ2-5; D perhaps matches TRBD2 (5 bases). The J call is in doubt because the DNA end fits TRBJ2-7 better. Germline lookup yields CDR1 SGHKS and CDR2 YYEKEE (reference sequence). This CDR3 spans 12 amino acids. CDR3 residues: CASSVGTYEQYF. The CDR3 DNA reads TGTGCCAGCAGCGTCGGGACCTACGAGCAGTACTTC.

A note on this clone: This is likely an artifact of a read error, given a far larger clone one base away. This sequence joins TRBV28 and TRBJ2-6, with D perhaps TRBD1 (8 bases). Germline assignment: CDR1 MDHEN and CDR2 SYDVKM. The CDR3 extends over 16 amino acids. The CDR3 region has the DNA TGTGCCACCTCACAGGGGGGGATCTCTGGGGCCAACTTCCTGACTTTC. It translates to CATSQGGISGANFLTF. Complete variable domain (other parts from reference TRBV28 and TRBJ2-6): DVKVTQSSRYLVKRTGEKVFLECVQDMDHENMFWYRQDPGLGLRLIYFSYDVKMKEKGDIPEGYSVSREKKERFSLILESASTNQTSMYLCATSQGGISGANFLTFGAGSRLTVL.

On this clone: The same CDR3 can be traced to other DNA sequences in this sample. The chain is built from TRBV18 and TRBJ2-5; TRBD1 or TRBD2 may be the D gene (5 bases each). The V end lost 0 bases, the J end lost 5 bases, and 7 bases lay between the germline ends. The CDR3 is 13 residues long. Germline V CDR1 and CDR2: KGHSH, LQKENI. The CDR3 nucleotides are TGTGCCAGCTCACCACCAGGGGAGGAGACCCAGTACTTC. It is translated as CASSPPGEETQYF.

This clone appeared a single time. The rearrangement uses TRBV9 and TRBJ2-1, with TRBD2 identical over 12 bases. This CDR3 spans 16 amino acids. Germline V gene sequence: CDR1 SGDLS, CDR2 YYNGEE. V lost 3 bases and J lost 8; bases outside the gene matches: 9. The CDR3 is CASSDKRLAGVDEQFF. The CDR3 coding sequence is TGTGCCAGCAGCGACAAACGACTAGCGGGAGTGGATGAGCAGTTCTTC.

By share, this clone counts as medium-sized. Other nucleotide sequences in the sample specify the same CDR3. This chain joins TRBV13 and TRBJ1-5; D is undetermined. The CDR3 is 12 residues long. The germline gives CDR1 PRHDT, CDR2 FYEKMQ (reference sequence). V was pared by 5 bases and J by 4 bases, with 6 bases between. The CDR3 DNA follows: TGTGCCAGCAGCGCCAATAATCAGCCCCAGCATTTT. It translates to CASSANNQPQHF.

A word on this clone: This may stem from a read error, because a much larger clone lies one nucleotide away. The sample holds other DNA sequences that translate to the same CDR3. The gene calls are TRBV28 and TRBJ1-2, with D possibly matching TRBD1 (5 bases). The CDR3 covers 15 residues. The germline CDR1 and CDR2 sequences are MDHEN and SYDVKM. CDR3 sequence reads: CASSSPRWRDYGYTF. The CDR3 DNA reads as TGTGCCAGCAGTTCCCCCCGCTGGAGGGACTATGGCTACACATTC.

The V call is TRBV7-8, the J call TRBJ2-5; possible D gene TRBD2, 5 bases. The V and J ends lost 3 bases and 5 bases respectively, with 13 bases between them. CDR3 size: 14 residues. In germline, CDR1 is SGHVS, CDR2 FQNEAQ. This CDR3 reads CASSLRVRLETQYF. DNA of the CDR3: TGTGCCAGCAGCTTGAGGGTCAGGCTCGAGACCCAGTACTTC.

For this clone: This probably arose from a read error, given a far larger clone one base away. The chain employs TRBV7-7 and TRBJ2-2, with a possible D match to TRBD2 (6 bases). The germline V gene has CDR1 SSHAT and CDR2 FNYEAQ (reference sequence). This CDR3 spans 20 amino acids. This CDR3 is CASSSREMGPSNMNTGGLFF. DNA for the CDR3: TGTGCCAGCAGCTCACGGGAGATGGGACCCTCGAATATGAACACCGGGGGGCTGTTTTTT.

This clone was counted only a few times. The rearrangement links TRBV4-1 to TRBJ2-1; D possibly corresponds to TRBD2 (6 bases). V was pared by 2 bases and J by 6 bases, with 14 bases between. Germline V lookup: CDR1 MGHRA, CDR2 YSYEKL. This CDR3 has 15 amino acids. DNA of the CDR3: TGCGCCAGCAGCCAAACGAGGGACTCGATCAATGAGCAGTTCTTC. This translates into CASSQTRDSINEQFF.

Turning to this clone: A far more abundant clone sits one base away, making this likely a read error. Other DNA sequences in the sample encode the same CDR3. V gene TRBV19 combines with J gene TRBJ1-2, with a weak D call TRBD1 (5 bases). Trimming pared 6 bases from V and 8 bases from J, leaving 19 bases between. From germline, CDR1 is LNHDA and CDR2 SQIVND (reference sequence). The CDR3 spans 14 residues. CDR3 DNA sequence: TGTGCCAGTAGCACCCTGGCAGGGCAGGCGGGCTACACCTTC. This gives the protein CASSTLAGQAGYTF.